A single sample is the source of the 25 T cell receptor beta chains below, sequenced in a study of cytomegalovirus exposure and HLA in healthy donors. This PCR relied on a set of 60 Vbeta primers and 13 Jbeta primers. Only in-frame clones appear in the TCRdb table, and some are missing; sequencing was by immunoSEQ multiplex PCR. The table shows roughly 81,000 clones, with over 70% occurring only once. Sequencing input: PBMCs. The receptors were sampled from a boy under 18 in good health and CMV-seronegative.

The genes are TRBV25-1 and TRBJ2-7; maybe TRBD2 (6 bases). The V gene lost 3 bases and the J gene lost 4 bases, with 16 bases spanning the gap. Germline CDR1 is MGHDK and CDR2 is SYGVNS. The CDR3 spans 15 residues. In nucleotides, the CDR3 is TGTGCCAGCAGTGATCGGGGACTTTCTTCGTACGAGCAGTACTTC. Amino acid sequence: CASSDRGLSSYEQYF.

This chain joins TRBV9 and TRBJ2-1, with D hard to call. Germline CDR1 is SGDLS and CDR2 is YYNGEE. The CDR3 has 18 amino acids. V dropped 2 bases and J dropped 0 bases, with 18 bases sitting between them. The CDR3 region is CASSVSSQPYGSYNEQFF. CDR3 DNA sequence: TGTGCCAGCAGCGTCTCGTCGCAACCTTACGGCTCCTACAATGAGCAGTTCTTC.

The rearrangement joins TRBV5-4 to TRBJ1-6, with 7 bases identical to TRBD1. V shed 0 bases, J shed 7 bases, and the junction held 4 bases outside the gene matches. The germline CDR1 and CDR2 sequences are SGHNT and YYREEE (reference sequence). The CDR3 covers 15 residues. In DNA, the CDR3 is TGTGCCAGCAGCTTGGGACAGGGAAGAAATTCACCCCTCCACTTT. Its translation is CASSLGQGRNSPLHF.

The table lists this clone with a count of one. V gene TRBV4-1 combines with J gene TRBJ2-7; D perhaps matches TRBD2 (7 bases). V was shortened by 0 bases and J by 0 bases, with 15 bases between the two germline ends. The CDR3 length is 17 residues. Germline CDR1 reads MGHRA; CDR2 reads YSYEKL. The CDR3 region is CASSQEGGGGSSYEQYF. The CDR3 region has the DNA TGCGCCAGCAGCCAAGAAGGGGGGGGCGGGAGCTCCTACGAGCAGTACTTC.

This rearrangement joins TRBV25-1 to TRBJ2-3; TRBD2 is a possible D gene (6 bases). Trimming removed 4 bases at V and 4 bases at J, with 12 bases between. CDR3 size: 14 residues. The germline gives CDR1 MGHDK, CDR2 SYGVNS. The CDR3 sequence: CASSGVGRSDTQYF. CDR3 DNA sequence: TGTGCCAGCAGTGGCGTCGGGAGATCAGATACGCAGTATTTT.

The chain couples TRBV4-3 to TRBJ1-2; the match to TRBD1 covers 9 bases. Germline CDR1 LGHNA, CDR2 YSLEER. V shed 0 bases, J shed 8 bases, and the junction held 10 bases outside the gene matches. This CDR3 has 16 amino acids. This CDR3 is CASSQDSGTGGSGYTF. The CDR3 DNA sequence: TGCGCCAGCAGCCAAGATAGTGGCACAGGGGGCTCCGGCTACACCTTC.

This clone was counted only a few times. The chain recombines TRBV11-2 with TRBJ1-4; possibly TRBD1 for D (6 bases). Germline loops: CDR1 SGHAT, CDR2 FQNNGV. This CDR3 is 19 amino acids long. V lost 4 bases to trimming and J lost 4 bases, with 25 bases between them. CDR3: CASSSIKARRQARNEKLFF. The CDR3 DNA reads as TGTGCCAGCAGCTCTATTAAAGCAAGAAGACAGGCCCGTAATGAAAAACTGTTTTTT.

In its sample, this clone was seen a few times. This chain links TRBV5-6 with TRBJ2-1; 9 nucleotides agree with TRBD2. The CDR3 extends over 15 amino acids. V lost 4 bases and J lost 8; bases outside the gene matches: 10. Germline V CDR1 and CDR2: SGHDT, YYEEEE. CDR3 in DNA: TGTGCCAGCAGCCACATTAGCGGGGGATCAGATGAGCAGTTCTTC. Translated, it gives CASSHISGGSDEQFF.

The V gene is TRBV11-1, the J gene TRBJ2-5; D may be TRBD1 (6 bases). The germline V and J ends were trimmed by 2 bases and 4 bases, with 8 bases remaining between them. The germline V gene has CDR1 SGHAT and CDR2 FQDESV (reference sequence). This CDR3 spans 13 amino acids. CDR3 in DNA: TGTGCCAGCAGCTTAACAGGGAGAGAGACCCAGTACTTC. Translation: CASSLTGRETQYF.

The chain is built from TRBV7-6 and TRBJ2-3; D is unresolved. The V gene's germline CDR1 is SGHVS and CDR2 FNYEAQ. CDR3 length: 12 amino acids. The germline V and J ends were trimmed by 5 bases and 6 bases, with 9 bases remaining between them. The CDR3 DNA sequence: TGTGCCAGCAGCCCCGACGGGGATACGCAGTATTTT. Translating it yields CASSPDGDTQYF. Variable domain in full (rest from reference TRBV7-6 and TRBJ2-3): GAGVSQSPRYKVTKRGQDVALRCDPISGHVSLYWYRQALGQGPEFLTYFNYEAQQDKSGLPNDRFSAERPEGSISTLTIQRTEQRDSAMYRCASSPDGDTQYFGPGTRLTVL.

In its sample, this clone was seen a few times. The chain links TRBV15 to TRBJ1-4; TRBD1 agrees at 9 bases. Per germline, CDR1 LNHNV and CDR2 YYDKDF (reference sequence). V shed 3 bases and J 13 bases; nucleotides not matched to a gene: 15. CDR3 length equals 16 residues. The CDR3 DNA sequence: TGTGCCACCAGCAGGGACACAGGGGGCGCTTATATGGGACTGTTTTTT. This gives the protein CATSRDTGGAYMGLFF.

In this sample, this clone turned up once. The J gene is TRBJ2-3, the V gene TRBV28, with TRBD2 as a possible D gene (5 bases). Trimming left V 3 bases short and J 0 bases short, with 7 bases between. This CDR3 is 14 amino acids long. CDR1 MDHEN and CDR2 SYDVKM come from the germline V gene. CDR3 sequence reads: CASSFSVSTDTQYF. The CDR3 nucleotides are TGTGCCAGCAGTTTTAGCGTCAGCACAGATACGCAGTATTTT.

This sequence joins TRBV6-6 and TRBJ1-1; perhaps TRBD1 as D (6 bases). Germline V CDR1 and CDR2: MNHNY, SVGAGI (reference sequence). The CDR3 has 16 residues. V was clipped by 6 bases and J by 1 base, with 18 bases between them. The CDR3 DNA sequence: TGTGCCAGCAGACCACTCCAATCAGGGGCGAACACTGAAGCTTTCTTT. Translation: CASRPLQSGANTEAFF.

This chain links TRBV5-6 with TRBJ2-7; the D gene is possibly TRBD1 (6 bases). Trimming removed 5 bases at V and 3 bases at J, with 9 bases between. The CDR3 runs to 12 residues. Germline-derived CDR1 and CDR2 are SGHDT and YYEEEE. CDR3 sequence (DNA): TGTGCCAGCAGGATACAGGGCTACGAGCAGTACTTC. Residues: CASRIQGYEQYF. The variable domain in full, completed from reference TRBV5-6 and TRBJ2-7, reads DAGVTQSPTHLIKTRGQQVTLRCSPKSGHDTVSWYQQALGQGPQFIFQYYEEEERQRGNFPDRFSGHQFPNYSSELNVNALLLGDSALYLCASRIQGYEQYFGPGTRLTVT.

The chain has TRBV7-7 and TRBJ2-5; D is unclear. Germline CDR1 SSHAT, CDR2 FNYEAQ (reference sequence). V was pared by 3 bases and J by 4 bases, with 12 bases between. The CDR3 runs to 14 residues. The CDR3 sequence is CASSFDTPGETQYF. In DNA, the CDR3 is TGTGCCAGCAGCTTTGATACCCCAGGAGAGACCCAGTACTTC. Looking up the rest from reference TRBV7-7 and TRBJ2-5 gives the full variable domain: GAGVSQSPRYKVTKRGQDVTLRCDPISSHATLYWYQQALGQGPEFLTYFNYEAQPDKSGLPSDRFSAERPEGSISTLTIQRTEQRDSAMYRCASSFDTPGETQYFGPGTRLLVL.

This chain links TRBV4-1 with TRBJ1-1; D call uncertain. The CDR3 sequence is 16 residues long. Germline CDR1 MGHRA, CDR2 YSYEKL. Deletions cut 1 base from V and 1 base from J, with 13 bases between. The CDR3 reads CASSQASWRANTEAFF. CDR3 nucleotides: TGCGCCAGCAGCCAAGCAAGTTGGCGGGCGAACACTGAAGCTTTCTTT.

This chain connects TRBV4-3 to TRBJ1-2, with D perhaps TRBD1 (5 bases). This CDR3 region has 15 residues. The V gene's germline CDR1 is LGHNA and CDR2 YSLEER. V was trimmed by 0 bases and J by 5 bases, leaving 13 bases between them. The CDR3 reads CASSQDGGVGYGYTF. CDR3 bases: TGCGCCAGCAGCCAAGATGGGGGGGTGGGGTATGGCTACACCTTC.

The genes are TRBV13 and TRBJ2-7, with D possibly TRBD1 on 6 matching bases. This CDR3 is 15 amino acids long. V shed 0 bases and J shed 2 bases, with 11 bases lying between them. Germline V lookup: CDR1 PRHDT, CDR2 FYEKMQ (reference sequence). The CDR3 sequence: CASSLGTGRAYEQYF. Written as DNA, the CDR3 is TGTGCCAGCAGCTTAGGAACAGGGCGAGCCTACGAGCAGTACTTC.

A few counts support this clone. The rearrangement uses TRBV25-1 and TRBJ1-6; a possible D gene is TRBD1 (6 bases). V was clipped by 5 bases and J by 7 bases, with 12 bases between them. The CDR3 runs 14 residues. CDR1 MGHDK and CDR2 SYGVNS come from the germline V gene. CDR3 coding DNA: TGTGCCAGCAGTCCAGGGGTATGGAATTCACCCCTCCACTTT. It encodes CASSPGVWNSPLHF. Full variable domain (missing parts from reference TRBV25-1 and TRBJ1-6): EADIYQTPRYLVIGTGKKITLECSQTMGHDKMYWYQQDPGMELHLIHYSYGVNSTEKGDLSSESTVSRIRTEHFPLTLESARPSHTSQYLCASSPGVWNSPLHFGNGTRLTVT.

The V and J genes are TRBV7-9 and TRBJ1-6; maybe TRBD1 (5 bases). From germline, CDR1 is SEHNR and CDR2 FQNEAQ (reference sequence). The CDR3 contains 14 residues. The V and J ends lost 5 bases and 7 bases respectively, with 12 bases between them. In nucleotides, the CDR3 is TGTGCCAGCAGCCTGGGGGGGAGAAATTCACCCCTCCACTTT. Amino acids: CASSLGGRNSPLHF.

The rearrangement uses TRBV15 and TRBJ2-7, with TRBD2 identical over 7 bases. Trimming took 0 bases from V and 3 from J; bases not matched to a gene: 2. The CDR3 spans 14 residues. Germline loops: CDR1 LNHNV, CDR2 YYDKDF (reference sequence). CDR3 sequence reads: CATSRDGLVYEQYF. The CDR3 nucleotides are TGTGCCACCAGCAGAGATGGACTAGTCTACGAGCAGTACTTC.

The J gene is TRBJ2-1, the V gene TRBV27; TRBD2 matches 7 bases. The germline V gene has CDR1 MNHEY and CDR2 SMNVEV (reference sequence). The trim removed 2 bases at V and 4 bases at J, leaving 5 bases unmatched. This CDR3 spans 15 amino acids. The CDR3 sequence: CASSLGRGWYNEQFF. CDR3 bases: TGTGCCAGCAGTTTAGGGCGGGGGTGGTACAATGAGCAGTTCTTC.

This chain joins TRBV5-4 and TRBJ2-7; D might be TRBD2 (6 bases). CDR1 is SGHNT and CDR2 is YYREEE in the germline V gene (reference sequence). This CDR3 contains 14 residues. The V gene lost 3 bases and the J gene lost 11 bases, with 21 bases spanning the gap. The DNA for the CDR3 is TGTGCCAGCAGCTCCGGTGGGGCGGGGATGAGGGAGTACTTC. This gives the protein CASSSGGAGMREYF.

This clone was detected only once. V usage is TRBV30 and J usage is TRBJ2-7, with a tentative D call TRBD1 (5 bases). CDR1 is GTSNPN, CDR2 SVGIG, per germline (reference sequence). This CDR3 is 12 amino acids long. V was trimmed by 3 bases and J by 3 bases, leaving 9 bases between them. CDR3 residues: CAWSETDYEQYF. In DNA, the CDR3 is TGTGCCTGGAGCGAGACAGACTACGAGCAGTACTTC.

The V call is TRBV29-1, the J call TRBJ2-5, with D maybe TRBD2 (6 bases). This CDR3 region has 14 residues. Trimming took off 7 bases at V and 5 bases at J, with 20 bases between the two ends. Germline-derived CDR1 and CDR2 are SQVTM and ANQGSEA. Written as DNA, the CDR3 is TGCAGCGCCCGACTAGAGAGACAGTGGGAGACCCAGTACTTC. Translated: CSARLERQWETQYF.